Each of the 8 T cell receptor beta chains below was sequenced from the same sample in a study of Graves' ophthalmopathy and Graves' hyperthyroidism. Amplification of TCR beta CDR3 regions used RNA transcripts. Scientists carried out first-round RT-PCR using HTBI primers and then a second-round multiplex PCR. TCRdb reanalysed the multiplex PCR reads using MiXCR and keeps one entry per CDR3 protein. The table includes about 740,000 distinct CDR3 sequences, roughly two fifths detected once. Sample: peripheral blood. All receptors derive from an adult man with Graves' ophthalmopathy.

CDR3 in amino acids: CATSSLEGAGANVLTF. CDR3 DNA sequence: TGTGCCACCAGCAGCTTGGAAGGGGCCGGGGCCAACGTCCTGACTTTC. The J gene is TRBJ2-6, the V gene TRBV15; TRBD1 is a possible D gene (5 bases). CDR1 is LNHNV, CDR2 YYDKDF, per germline (reference sequence). The CDR3 loop spans 16 amino acids. Trimming cost V 3 bases and J 4 bases, with 13 bases left between them.

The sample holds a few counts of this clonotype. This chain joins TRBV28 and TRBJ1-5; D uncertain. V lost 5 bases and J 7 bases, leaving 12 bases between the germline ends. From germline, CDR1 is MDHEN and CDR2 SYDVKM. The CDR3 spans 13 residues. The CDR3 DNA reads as TGTGCCAGCAGTCCCGACACCACCCAGCCCCAGCATTTT. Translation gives CASSPDTTQPQHF.

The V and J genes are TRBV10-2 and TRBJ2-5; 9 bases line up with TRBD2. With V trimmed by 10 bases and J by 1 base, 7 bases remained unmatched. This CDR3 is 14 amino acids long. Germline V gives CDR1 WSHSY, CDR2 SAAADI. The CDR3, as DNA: TGCGCCATCGGTTCTAGCGGGGTCCAAGAGACCCAGTACTTC. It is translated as CAIGSSGVQETQYF.

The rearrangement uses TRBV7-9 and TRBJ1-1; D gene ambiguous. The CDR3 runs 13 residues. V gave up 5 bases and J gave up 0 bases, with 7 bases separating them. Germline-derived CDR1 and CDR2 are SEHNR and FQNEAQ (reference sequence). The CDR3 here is CASSHRMNTEAFF. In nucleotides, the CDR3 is TGTGCCAGCAGCCATCGGATGAACACTGAAGCTTTCTTT.

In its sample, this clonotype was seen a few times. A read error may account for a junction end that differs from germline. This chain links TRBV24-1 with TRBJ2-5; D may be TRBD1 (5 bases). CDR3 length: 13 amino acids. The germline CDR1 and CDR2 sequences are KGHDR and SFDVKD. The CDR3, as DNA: TGTGCCACCAGTGATTTGCAGGGCCGGAGCTTGAACTTC. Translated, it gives CATSDLQGRSLNF.

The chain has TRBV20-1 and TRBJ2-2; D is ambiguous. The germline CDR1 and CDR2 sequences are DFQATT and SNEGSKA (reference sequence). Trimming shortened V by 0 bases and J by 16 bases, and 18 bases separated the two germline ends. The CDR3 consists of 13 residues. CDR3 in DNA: TGCAGTGCTAGAGATCTCATAAGAGCCGAACCGTTTTTT. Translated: CSARDLIRAEPFF.

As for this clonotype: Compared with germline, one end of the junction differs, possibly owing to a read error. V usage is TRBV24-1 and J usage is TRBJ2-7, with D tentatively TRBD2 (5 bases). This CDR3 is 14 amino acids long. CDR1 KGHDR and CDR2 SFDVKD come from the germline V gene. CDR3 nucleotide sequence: TGTGCCAGCAATGAAGGACTGGATTTCTACGAGCAGCACTTC. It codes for CASNEGLDFYEQHF.

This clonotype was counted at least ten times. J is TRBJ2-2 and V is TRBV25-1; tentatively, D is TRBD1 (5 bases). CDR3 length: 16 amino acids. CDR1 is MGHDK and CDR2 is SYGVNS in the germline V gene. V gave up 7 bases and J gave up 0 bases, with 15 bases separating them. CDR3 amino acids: CASKAPGYANTGELFF. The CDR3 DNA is TGTGCCAGCAAGGCCCCAGGGTATGCGAACACCGGGGAGCTGTTTTTT.